A selection of T cell receptor beta chains follows, all from one sample in a study of T cells in Graves' hyperthyroidism and ophthalmopathy. TCRdb itself ran the multiplex PCR reads through MiXCR, one entry per CDR3 protein. The sample contains some 560,000 distinct CDR3 sequences, 15% to 17% of which appear only once. Sequencing input: blood. Every receptor here comes from a woman in her twenties or thirties with Graves' hyperthyroidism. Both conserved end residues are part of each CDR3. The order of the fields is clone size, J gene, V gene, D gene, CDR3 protein, CDR3 DNA. D genes are given only for firm matches. Where a row states a size, it is once, few, many or the class of an expanded clone; other rows omit it.

>many|TRBJ2-3|TRBV7-9|NA
CASSVREPDTQYF
TGTGCCAGCAGCGTCCGGGAACCAGATACGCAGTATTTT
>many|TRBJ2-1|TRBV2|TRBD1
CASRATGDEQFF
TGTGCCAGCAGGGCGACAGGGGACGAGCAGTTCTTC
>NA|TRBJ1-5|TRBV19|NA
CASSIVDSNQPQHF
TGTGCCAGTAGTATAGTGGACAGTAATCAGCCCCAGCATTTT
>NA|TRBJ2-7|TRBV6-2/TRBV6-3|NA
CASSYQSSIVYEQYF
TGTGCCAGCAGTTACCAGTCTAGTATTGTCTACGAGCAGTACTTC
>few|TRBJ1-2|TRBV19|NA
CASTWYEGYGYTF
TGTGCCAGTACGTGGTATGAGGGCTATGGCTACACCTTC
>many|TRBJ2-7|TRBV11-2|TRBD1
CASTHPVDRENEQYF
TGTGCCAGCACCCATCCCGTGGACAGGGAGAACGAGCAGTACTTC
>many|TRBJ1-1|TRBV12-3/TRBV12-4|NA
CASSFAGGENTEAFF
TGTGCCAGCAGCTTCGCCGGGGGGGAAAACACTGAAGCTTTCTTT
>many|TRBJ1-2|TRBV6-1|TRBD1
CASRDRANYGYTF
TGTGCCAGCAGGGACAGGGCAAACTATGGCTACACCTTC
>many|TRBJ2-5|TRBV11-2|NA
CASSKTAVQETQYF
TGTGCCAGCAGCAAGACGGCAGTACAAGAGACCCAGTACTTC
>many|TRBJ2-4|TRBV7-9|TRBD1
CASSMRDSKNIQYF
TGTGCCAGCAGCATGAGGGACAGCAAAAACATTCAGTACTTC
>NA|TRBJ2-1|TRBV4-1|TRBD1
CASSWDRTPQRDQFF
TGCGCCAGCAGCTGGGACAGAACCCCACAAAGGGATCAGTTCTTC
>many|TRBJ1-1|TRBV20-1|TRBD1
CSATPDRGANTEAFF
TGCAGTGCTACTCCGGACAGGGGGGCCAACACTGAAGCTTTCTTT
>few|TRBJ2-3|TRBV19|NA
CASTSPETDTQYF
TGTGCCAGTACCTCCCCCGAGACAGATACGCAGTATTTT
>many|TRBJ2-5|TRBV7-8|NA
CASSLIGGDGETQYF
TGTGCCAGCAGCTTAATTGGCGGAGATGGGGAGACCCAGTACTTC
>few|TRBJ1-1|TRBV9|NA
CASSPKGDPIAEAFF
TGTGCCAGCAGCCCCAAGGGGGATCCGATCGCTGAAGCTTTCTTT
>many|TRBJ1-2|TRBV6-1|NA
CASSEESGGNYGYTF
TGTGCCAGCAGTGAAGAGTCGGGCGGTAACTATGGCTACACCTTC
>many|TRBJ1-1|TRBV3-1|TRBD1
CASSRGQATEAFF
TGTGCCAGCAGCCGAGGACAGGCCACTGAAGCTTTCTTT
>NA|TRBJ1-1|TRBV7-9|NA
CASSLWRGGFVNTEAFF
TGTGCCAGCAGCTTATGGAGGGGGGGTTTTGTGAACACTGAAGCTTTCTTT
>many|TRBJ2-7|TRBV27|TRBD2
CASSVLAAPYEQYF
TGTGCCAGCAGTGTCCTAGCGGCACCCTACGAGCAGTACTTC
>few|TRBJ2-7|TRBV7-9|TRBD2
CASSYPGTSGRGYEQYF
TGTGCCAGCAGCTATCCCGGGACTAGCGGGAGAGGCTACGAGCAGTACTTC
>many|TRBJ2-1|TRBV6-1|NA
CASSGYRERAYNEQFF
TGTGCCAGCAGTGGTTACAGGGAGAGGGCCTACAATGAGCAGTTCTTC
>few|TRBJ2-2|TRBV7-9|NA
CASSLAQGLTGELFF
TGTGCCAGCAGCTTAGCACAGGGTCTCACCGGGGAGCTGTTTTTT
>NA|TRBJ1-4|TRBV6-1|NA
CASRPGWGMWKLFF
TGTGCCAGCAGGCCGGGATGGGGGATGTGGAAACTGTTTTTT
>NA|TRBJ2-2|TRBV7-6|NA
CASSTRLGTSRIGELFF
TGTGCCAGCAGCACTCGACTGGGGACAAGTAGGATCGGGGAGCTGTTTTTT
>NA|TRBJ2-1|TRBV30|TRBD2
CAWSIRLAGGVLHYNEQFF
TGTGCCTGGAGTATAAGACTAGCGGGAGGCGTCCTACACTACAATGAGCAGTTCTTC
>NA|TRBJ2-3|TRBV2|TRBD2
CASSGTSGRSTDTQYF
TGTGCCAGCAGCGGGACTAGCGGGAGAAGCACAGATACGCAGTATTTT
>many|TRBJ2-7|TRBV20-1|TRBD1
CSANNGQGGEQYF
TGCAGTGCCAACAACGGACAGGGGGGCGAGCAGTACTTC
>many|TRBJ1-2|TRBV6-1|NA
CASRHYRDLGGYTF
TGTGCCAGCAGGCACTACAGGGATCTGGGTGGCTACACCTTC
>once|TRBJ1-3|TRBV28|NA
CASRVVRKSSGNTIYF
TGTGCCAGCAGAGTAGTACGGAAATCCTCTGGAAACACCATATATTTT
>many|TRBJ1-1|TRBV6-1|NA
CASTGRVTEAFF
TGTGCCAGCACAGGCCGCGTCACTGAAGCTTTCTTT
>few|TRBJ1-4|TRBV7-2|TRBD1
CASSLKTGSNEKLFF
TGTGCCAGCAGCTTGAAGACAGGGTCTAATGAAAAACTGTTTTTT
>few|TRBJ2-3|TRBV6-1|TRBD2
CASRPGTSGRATDTQYF
TGTGCCAGCAGGCCCGGGACTAGCGGGAGGGCCACAGATACGCAGTATTTT
>many|TRBJ2-3|TRBV11-2|TRBD2
CASSSPATSVADTQYF
TGTGCCAGCAGCTCCCCCGCGACTAGCGTAGCAGATACGCAGTATTTT
>many|TRBJ1-1|TRBV5-1|NA
CASSLARNTEAFF
TGTGCCAGCAGTTTAGCCAGGAACACTGAAGCTTTCTTT